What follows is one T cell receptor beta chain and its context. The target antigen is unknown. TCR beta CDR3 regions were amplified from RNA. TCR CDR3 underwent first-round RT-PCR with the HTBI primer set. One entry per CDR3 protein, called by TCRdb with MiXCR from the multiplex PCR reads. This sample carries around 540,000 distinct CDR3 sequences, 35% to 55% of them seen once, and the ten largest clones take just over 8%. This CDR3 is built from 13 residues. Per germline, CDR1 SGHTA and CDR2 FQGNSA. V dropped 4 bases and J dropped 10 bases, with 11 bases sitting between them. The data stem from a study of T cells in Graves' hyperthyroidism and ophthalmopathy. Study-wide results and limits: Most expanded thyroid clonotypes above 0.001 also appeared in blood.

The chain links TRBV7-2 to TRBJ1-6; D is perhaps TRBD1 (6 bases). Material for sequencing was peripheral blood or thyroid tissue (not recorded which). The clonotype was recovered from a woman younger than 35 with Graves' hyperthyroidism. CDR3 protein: CASSYYRDSPLHF. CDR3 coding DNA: TGTGCCAGCAGCTACTACAGGGACTCACCCCTCCACTTT.